This record covers a single TCR beta chain. Some clones are missing from TCRdb's copy, which holds only in-frame ones; the method was immunoSEQ multiplex PCR. The repertoire holds roughly 2 million clones, 85% to 95% seen once, with around 1.1% in the top ten. The sample comes from a study of shared clonotypes between healthy human individuals. Study in general: Three CD4 naive, three CD4 memory, two CD8 naive and one CD8 memory plate were used per donor.

Positive CCR7 selection of CD45RO-negative cells yielded the naive CD8 cells, and terminally differentiated effector memory CD45RA+ cells were excluded. Healthy adults negative for HIV, lacking recent acute infections or vaccinations, served as donors. V was trimmed by 4 bases and J by 6 bases, leaving 10 bases between them. CDR1 is LNHNV and CDR2 is YYDKDF in the germline V gene (reference sequence). CDR3 length equals 13 residues. The sequenced material came from naive CD8+ T cells sorted from blood. The sequence was obtained from a man between 18 and 35 years old in good health. The genes are TRBV15 and TRBJ1-5, with D tentatively TRBD1 (5 bases). Here the CDR3 DNA reads TGTGCCACCAGCACAGGGCCCGGTCAGCCCCAGCATTTT. Its protein product is CATSTGPGQPQHF.